This T cell receptor beta chain was recorded in a study of Graves' ophthalmopathy and Graves' hyperthyroidism (dated by TCRdb to the late 2010s). In the study overall: Hyperthyroidism was defined as stable when no progression to ophthalmopathy occurred within 18 months of follow-up. The study used signatures of the TCR beta repertoire to tell Graves' ophthalmopathy apart from Graves' hyperthyroidism and to predict which patients would progress to ophthalmopathy. In total, 135 blood samples were TCR-sequenced: approximately 42 ophthalmopathy, approximately 75 hyperthyroidism and about 17 hyperthyroidism-to-ophthalmopathy patients. To explore V-J signatures that separate ophthalmopathy from hyperthyroidism, a discovery set of fewer than 110 patients was enrolled, consisting of approximately 44 with ophthalmopathy and fewer than 60 with stable hyperthyroidism. The independent validation cohort included about 19 hyperthyroidism patients plus 17 patients who later progressed from hyperthyroidism to ophthalmopathy. In six or seven hyperthyroidism patients, the T-cell repertoires found in thyroid tissue were compared with those found in blood. Following sample collection, hyperthyroidism patients were given methimazole at a starting dose of 30 mg daily, and ophthalmopathy patients were given high-dose intravenous methylprednisolone. Overall results and qualifications from the work: Sample size was not statistically predetermined, and group allocation was not concealed from the investigators. In cross-validation, the 13-signature model distinguished ophthalmopathy from stable hyperthyroidism with approximately 85% sensitivity and roughly 81% specificity, and in the test set the corresponding values were roughly 80% and 76%. In validation, the model predicted ophthalmopathy progression with about 70% sensitivity and 72.22% specificity; roughly 12 predicted patients were CT-confirmed with GO in a median of around 6.5 months. Most of the expanded thyroid clonotypes with a frequency above 0.001 were also detected in blood, and it was suggested that the thyroid immune response may be reflected by blood repertoires.

Spanning cysteine to phenylalanine, the CDR3 consists of 17 amino acids. Left in the record is the CDR3 DNA by itself, 51 bases read in frame from the first base. V and J are trimmed by 5 bases and 6 bases, and the gene matches miss 18 bases of the junction. Looking up the germline V gene yields CDR1 MGHDK and CDR2 SYGVNS. The hyperthyroidism patients were 18 to 65 years old and newly diagnosed, with a disease duration of less than 2 months. Anyone with other autoimmune diseases, uncontrolled infections, pregnancy or lactation was excluded from the study. Clinical symptoms, serum thyroxine, TRAb, thyroid ultrasound and orbital computed tomography formed the basis of the diagnosis. Trizol reagent was used to extract the total RNA, and its quality was then checked on an Agilent 2100 Bioanalyzer. TCR beta CDR3 regions were amplified from RNA transcripts for repertoire sequencing. A first-round RT-PCR used HTBI primers with the Qiagen OneStep RT-PCR kit, followed by a second-round multiplex PCR, size selection and purification. Libraries were sequenced on an Illumina HiSeq2000 using paired-end 100 bp reads. The authors' analysis ran thus. SOAPnuke was used for read processing, and reads with adapters, uncalled bases, a mean Phred below 15, or no exact constant-primer or identifier match were discarded. High-quality paired reads were merged with COPE v1.2.5. Each unique nucleotide sequence was defined as a clonotype, and clonotypes were aligned to IMGT TRB V, D and J references with MiTCR v1.1. The analysis was limited to V-J combinations with a frequency above 0.0001, which together covered 99.2% of repertoires. For each V-J combination, a TCR clonal expansion and chaos score was defined as F50 clonal expansion divided by the chaos observed in the TCRdist matrix. Welch's t-statistics and random forest were used to reduce the features to about 14 V-J combinations, which were then used as input to a naive Bayes classifier. The Morisita-Horn index was used to measure how similar the thyroid and blood repertoires were. TCRdb cleaned the public reads at Q25 with fastp, built clones with MiXCR and kept in-frame beta chains. Every distinct CDR3 protein forms one entry, paired with its most common genes and DNA. TCRdb, not the original authors, processed these V and J calls. This sample has around 1,000,000 distinct CDR3 sequences in its table, and less than 45% of those were observed once. Over 8.5% of the sample comes from the top ten.

In the case of this clonotype: Its recognized antigen is unknown. No base qualities exist here, and no much larger clone lies one base off it.

The sequencing input was peripheral blood or thyroid tissue (not recorded which). This receptor was taken from an adult man with Graves' hyperthyroidism. This sequence uses TRBV25-1 and TRBJ2-7, and 8 junctional nucleotides match TRBD2. The DNA sequence is as follows: TGTGCCAGCAGTTACTCGATCCTCAGCGGGAGAGAGGCCGAGCAGTACTTC. Translated, this is CASSYSILSGREAEQYF.